These 3 T cell receptor beta chains were all obtained from the same sample, sequenced in a study of control samples from healthy donors and cancer patients. TCRdb's copy holds only in-frame clones and misses some; the assay was immunoSEQ multiplex PCR. The sample has tens of thousands of clones, 91% seen once; the top ten hold less than 20%. Sequences were obtained from blood. These receptors all come from a man aged 25 to 40 in good health.

The V call is TRBV7-8, the J call TRBJ2-2, with TRBD2 identical over 8 bases. V lost 7 bases and J lost 7; bases outside the gene matches: 14. CDR1 is SGHVS, CDR2 FQNEAQ, per germline. This CDR3 region has 16 residues. In DNA form, the CDR3 reads TGTGCCAGCAAGGTGCAAACCGGGACTAGAAGCGGGGAGCTGTTTTTT. Residues: CASKVQTGTRSGELFF.

V is TRBV30 and J is TRBJ2-7; tentative D call: TRBD2 (5 bases). Trimming removed 2 bases from V and 6 bases from J, with 17 bases in between. The V gene's germline CDR1 is GTSNPN and CDR2 SVGIG (reference sequence). CDR3 size: 14 residues. For the CDR3, the DNA is TGTGCCTGGAGTTTCGTAGGGAGATCTGGCGAGCAGTACTTC. Translation: CAWSFVGRSGEQYF.

The gene calls are TRBV7-2 and TRBJ1-6, with D unresolved. This CDR3 contains 14 residues. CDR1 SGHTA and CDR2 FQGNSA come from the germline V gene. The germline V and J ends were trimmed by 1 base and 8 bases, with 9 bases remaining between them. CDR3 sequence: CASSLGQWDSPLHF. The CDR3 region has the DNA TGTGCCAGCAGCTTAGGGCAATGGGATTCACCCCTCCACTTT.